This T cell receptor beta chain comes out of a study of blood T cell repertoires in COVID-19. Trimming shortened V by 4 bases and J by 0 bases, and 12 bases separated the two germline ends. Germline loops: CDR1 SQVTM, CDR2 ANQGSEA. The CDR3 is made up of 14 amino acids. Clones were read by immunoSEQ multiplex PCR, and TCRdb kept only the in-frame ones, dropping some. Among approximately 360,000 clones, roughly 80% were seen once, and the ten largest hold about 4.8%. Sequenced sample: PBMCs or T cells enriched from blood (not recorded which). The TCR comes from a woman aged 45 to 65 who had recovered from COVID-19. The rearrangement joins TRBV29-1 to TRBJ1-2, with TRBD1 as a possible D gene (5 bases). The chain's CDR3 is CSVGAGGANYGYTF. CDR3 DNA: TGCAGCGTTGGGGCGGGGGGAGCTAACTATGGCTACACCTTC.